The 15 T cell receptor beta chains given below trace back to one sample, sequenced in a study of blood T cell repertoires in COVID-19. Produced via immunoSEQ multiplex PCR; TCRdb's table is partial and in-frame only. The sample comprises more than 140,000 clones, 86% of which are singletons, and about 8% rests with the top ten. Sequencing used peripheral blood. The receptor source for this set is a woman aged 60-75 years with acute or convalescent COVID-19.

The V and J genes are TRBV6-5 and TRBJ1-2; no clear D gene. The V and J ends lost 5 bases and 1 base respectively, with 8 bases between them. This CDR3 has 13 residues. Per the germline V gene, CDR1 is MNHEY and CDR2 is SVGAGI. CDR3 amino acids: CASSRTFNYGYTF. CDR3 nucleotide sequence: TGTGCCAGCAGTAGGACTTTTAACTATGGCTACACCTTC.

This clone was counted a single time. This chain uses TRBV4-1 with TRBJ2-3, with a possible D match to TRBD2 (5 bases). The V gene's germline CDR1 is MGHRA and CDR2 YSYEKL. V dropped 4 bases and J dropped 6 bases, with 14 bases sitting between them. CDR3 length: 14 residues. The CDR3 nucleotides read TGCGCCAGCAGCCCCCGGACGTCGGGGGATACGCAGTATTTT. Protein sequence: CASSPRTSGDTQYF.

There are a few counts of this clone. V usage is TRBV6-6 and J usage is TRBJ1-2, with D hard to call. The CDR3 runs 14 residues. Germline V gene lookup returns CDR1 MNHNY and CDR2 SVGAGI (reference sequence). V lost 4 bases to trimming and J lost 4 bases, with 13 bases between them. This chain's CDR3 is CASSSGLYTYGYTF. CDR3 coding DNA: TGTGCCAGCAGTTCCGGACTTTATACCTATGGCTACACCTTC.

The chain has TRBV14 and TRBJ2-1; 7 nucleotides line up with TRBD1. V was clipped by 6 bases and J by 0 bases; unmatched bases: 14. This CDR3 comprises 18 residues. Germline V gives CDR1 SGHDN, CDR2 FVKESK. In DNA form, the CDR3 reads TGTGCCAGCAGTCTCGCCCCGATACAGGGGAGCTCCTACAATGAGCAGTTCTTC. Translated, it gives CASSLAPIQGSSYNEQFF.

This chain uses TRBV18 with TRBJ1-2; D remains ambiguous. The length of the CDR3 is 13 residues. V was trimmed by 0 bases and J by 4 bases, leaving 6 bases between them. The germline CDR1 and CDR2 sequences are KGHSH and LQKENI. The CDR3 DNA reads TGTGCCAGCTCACCACCGGAGAGCTATGGCTACACCTTC. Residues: CASSPPESYGYTF. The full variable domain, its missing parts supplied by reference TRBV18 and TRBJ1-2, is NAGVMQNPRHLVRRRGQEARLRCSPMKGHSHVYWYRQLPEEGLKFMVYLQKENIIDESGMPKERFSAEFPKEGPSILRIQQVVRGDSAAYFCASSPPESYGYTFGSGTRLTVV.

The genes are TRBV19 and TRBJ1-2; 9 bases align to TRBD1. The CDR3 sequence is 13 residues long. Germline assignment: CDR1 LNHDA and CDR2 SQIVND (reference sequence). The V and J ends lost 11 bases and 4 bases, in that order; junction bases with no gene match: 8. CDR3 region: CAGRGQGSYGYTF. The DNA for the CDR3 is TGTGCCGGTCGAGGACAGGGGAGCTATGGCTACACCTTC.

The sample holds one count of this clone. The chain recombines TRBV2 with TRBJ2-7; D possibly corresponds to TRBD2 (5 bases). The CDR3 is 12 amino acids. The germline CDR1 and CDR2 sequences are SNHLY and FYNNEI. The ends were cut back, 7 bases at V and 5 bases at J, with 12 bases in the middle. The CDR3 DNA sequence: TGTGCCAGCACCCCCGGAGGTAACGAGCAGTACTTC. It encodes CASTPGGNEQYF.

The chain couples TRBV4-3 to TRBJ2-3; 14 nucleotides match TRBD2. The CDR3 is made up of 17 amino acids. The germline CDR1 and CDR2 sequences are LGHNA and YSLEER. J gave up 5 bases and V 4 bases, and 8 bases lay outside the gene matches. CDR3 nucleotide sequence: TGCGCCAGCAGCCGAAGACTAGCGGGGGGGCCGGAAGATACGCAGTATTTT. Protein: CASSRRLAGGPEDTQYF.

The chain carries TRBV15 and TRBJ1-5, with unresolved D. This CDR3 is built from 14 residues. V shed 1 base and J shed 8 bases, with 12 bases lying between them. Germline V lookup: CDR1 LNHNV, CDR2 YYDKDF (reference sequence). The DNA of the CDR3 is TGTGCCACCAGCAGAGGTGGCAATCTTGAGCCCCAGCATTTT. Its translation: CATSRGGNLEPQHF.

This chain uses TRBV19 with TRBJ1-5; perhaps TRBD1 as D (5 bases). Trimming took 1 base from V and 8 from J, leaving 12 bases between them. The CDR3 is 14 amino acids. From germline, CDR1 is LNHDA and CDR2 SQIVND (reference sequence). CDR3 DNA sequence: TGTGCCAGTAGTATAGGCACGGGGGGGAAGCCCCAGCATTTT. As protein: CASSIGTGGKPQHF.

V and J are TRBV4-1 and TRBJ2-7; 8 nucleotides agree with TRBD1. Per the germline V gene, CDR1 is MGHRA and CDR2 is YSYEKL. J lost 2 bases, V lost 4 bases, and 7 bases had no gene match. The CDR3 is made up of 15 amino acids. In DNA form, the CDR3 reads TGCGCCAGCAGCCCCCAACGGACAGGGCCCTACGAGCAGTACTTC. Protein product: CASSPQRTGPYEQYF.

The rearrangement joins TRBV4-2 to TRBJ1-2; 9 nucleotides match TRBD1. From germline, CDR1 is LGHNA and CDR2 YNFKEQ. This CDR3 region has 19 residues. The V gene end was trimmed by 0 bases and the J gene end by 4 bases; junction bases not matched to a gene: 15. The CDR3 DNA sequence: TGTGCCAGCAGCCAAGATCACGTCGGACAGGGGAGCGGGGCCTATGGCTACACCTTC. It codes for CASSQDHVGQGSGAYGYTF.

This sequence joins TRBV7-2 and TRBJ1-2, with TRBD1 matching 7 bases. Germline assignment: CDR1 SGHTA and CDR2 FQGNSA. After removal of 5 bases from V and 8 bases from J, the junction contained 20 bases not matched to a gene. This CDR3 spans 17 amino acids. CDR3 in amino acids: CASSPQSGRQGGSGYTF. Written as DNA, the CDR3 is TGTGCCAGCAGCCCCCAGAGCGGGCGGCAGGGGGGTAGCGGCTACACCTTC.

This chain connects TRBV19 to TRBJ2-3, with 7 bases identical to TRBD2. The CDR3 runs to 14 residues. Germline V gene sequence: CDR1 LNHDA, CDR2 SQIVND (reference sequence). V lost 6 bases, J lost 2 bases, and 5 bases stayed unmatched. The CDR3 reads CASRSSGHTDTQYF. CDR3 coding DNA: TGTGCCAGTAGATCTAGCGGCCACACAGATACGCAGTATTTT.

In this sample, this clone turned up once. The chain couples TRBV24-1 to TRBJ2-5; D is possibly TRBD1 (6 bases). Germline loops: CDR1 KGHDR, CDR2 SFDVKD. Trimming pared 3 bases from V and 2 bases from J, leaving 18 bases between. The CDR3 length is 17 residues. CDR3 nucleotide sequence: TGTGCCACCAGTGATCCTACAACCGGACAGCTTCAAGAGACCCAGTACTTC. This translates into CATSDPTTGQLQETQYF.